The 14 T cell receptor beta chains presented below share a single source sample, sequenced in a study of regulatory T cells in long-lasting Graves disease. To make TCR beta libraries, researchers used iRepertoire HTBI primers and Arm-PCR of CDR3 regions. TCRdb reprocessed the multiplex PCR reads with MiXCR, giving one entry per CDR3 protein. The sample shows about 430,000 distinct CDR3 sequences, 21% of them seen only once. The time point here: persistent/refractory GD, antithyroid drugs over 5 years with positive TRAb. TCR sequences were obtained from RNA taken from PBMCs. Specimen: peripheral blood mononuclear cells (PBMCs), collected when the disease was refractory, from a patient treated with antithyroid drugs. These receptors all stem from a female donor with Graves disease.

This clonotype was recorded at least ten times. Here the CDR3 reads CSAPQTENYGYTF. In nucleotides, the CDR3 is TGCAGTGCCCCTCAGACAGAGAACTATGGCTACACCTTC. The V and J genes are TRBV20-1 and TRBJ1-2; TRBD1 is a possible D gene (5 bases). The germline V and J ends were trimmed by 6 bases and 2 bases, with 13 bases remaining between them. The CDR3 length is 13 residues. Germline V lookup: CDR1 DFQATT, CDR2 SNEGSKA (reference sequence).

This clonotype was detected ten times or more. The chain has TRBV30 and TRBJ1-4, with 9 bases that match TRBD1. Germline values: CDR1 GTSNPN, CDR2 SVGIG (reference sequence). The junction had 7 bases not matched to a gene; V was cut back by 3 bases and J by 5 bases. The CDR3 loop spans 15 amino acids. CDR3 in amino acids: CAWRPWGQGNEKLFF. In DNA, the CDR3 is TGTGCCTGGAGACCCTGGGGACAGGGAAATGAAAAACTGTTTTTT.

This clonotype was observed a handful of times. The V and J genes are TRBV29-1 and TRBJ2-5; TRBD2 matches at 9 bases. Germline V gene data show CDR1 as SQVTM and CDR2 as ANQGSEA. V lost 7 bases, J lost 5 bases, and 11 bases stayed unmatched. The CDR3 runs 14 residues. CDR3 sequence reads: CSGELREGGETQYF. In DNA form, the CDR3 reads TGCAGCGGGGAGTTGCGGGAGGGCGGGGAGACCCAGTACTTC.

V and J are TRBV20-1 and TRBJ2-2; D call uncertain. V lost 4 bases and J 0 bases, leaving 12 bases between the germline ends. This CDR3 comprises 15 residues. Germline V lookup: CDR1 DFQATT, CDR2 SNEGSKA (reference sequence). The CDR3 loop reads CSATSHDANTGELFF. Here the CDR3 DNA reads TGCAGTGCTACCTCTCACGACGCGAACACCGGGGAGCTGTTTTTT.

In this sample, this clonotype turned up many times. This sequence joins TRBV6-2 or TRBV6-3 and TRBJ2-7; TRBD1 aligns across 8 bases. Trimming took 2 bases from V and 6 from J; bases not matched to a gene: 21. In germline, CDR1 is MNHEY, CDR2 SVGEGT. The CDR3 loop spans 19 amino acids. The CDR3 loop is CASSYREGTGVLPPGEQYF. DNA for the CDR3: TGTGCCAGCAGTTACCGGGAAGGGACAGGCGTTTTGCCCCCTGGCGAGCAGTACTTC.

The table lists this clonotype with many counts. The genes are TRBV5-1 and TRBJ1-6, with D uncertain. CDR1 is SGHRS, CDR2 YFSETQ, per germline. CDR3 length: 15 residues. V lost 0 bases, J lost 6 bases, and 10 bases lay in between. Here the CDR3 reads CASSLVLGSNSPLHF. The CDR3 nucleotides are TGCGCCAGCAGCTTGGTGTTGGGAAGTAATTCACCCCTCCACTTT.

This chain joins TRBV5-8 and TRBJ1-1, with 8 positions matching TRBD1. Germline assignment: CDR1 SGHTS and CDR2 YDEGEE. There are 16 residues in the CDR3. V lost 2 bases and J lost 1; bases outside the gene matches: 7. The CDR3 DNA reads as TGTGCCAGCAGCTTCGGGACAGGCTACCGGAACACTGAAGCTTTCTTT. Translating it yields CASSFGTGYRNTEAFF. The full variable domain, with the rest looked up from reference TRBV5-8 and TRBJ1-1, is EAGVTQSPTHLIKTRGQQATLRCSPISGHTSVYWYQQALGLGLQFLLWYDEGEERNRGNFPPRFSGRQFPNYSSELNVNALELEDSALYLCASSFGTGYRNTEAFFGQGTRLTVV.

On this clonotype itself: This is likely an artifact of a read error, given a far larger clone one base away. In DNA, the CDR3 is TGTGCCAGCAGTGAGTCGCACTGGGGCAAAGCTTTCTTT. This sequence encodes CASSESHWGKAFF. The V gene is TRBV6-2 or TRBV6-3, the J gene TRBJ1-1; TRBD1 might be the D (5 bases). V was clipped by 5 bases and J by 9 bases, with 16 bases between them. Germline lookup yields CDR1 MNHEY and CDR2 SVGEGT. This CDR3 is 13 amino acids long.

This clonotype has just a few counts. The J gene is TRBJ2-3, the V gene TRBV24-1; D unclear. The CDR3 extends over 16 amino acids. Trimming stripped 4 bases from V and 4 bases from J, with 17 bases between. Germline CDR1 and CDR2: KGHDR and SFDVKD. CDR3 sequence reads: CATSDDRAFLPDTQYF. The CDR3 DNA sequence: TGTGCCACCAGTGACGATCGCGCGTTTTTGCCAGATACGCAGTATTTT.

This clonotype has ten or more counts. The rearrangement links TRBV5-5 to TRBJ2-5; 8 bases fit TRBD1. After removal of 0 bases from V and 1 base from J, the junction contained 2 bases not matched to a gene. Germline CDR1 reads SGHKS; CDR2 reads YYEKEE (reference sequence). CDR3 length: 15 residues. This CDR3 is CASSLADRVQETQYF. As DNA, the CDR3 is TGTGCCAGCAGCTTGGCGGACAGGGTCCAAGAGACCCAGTACTTC.

In its sample, this clonotype was seen a few times. The J gene is TRBJ2-7, the V gene TRBV6-4; 9 bases map to TRBD2. Germline V gene sequence: CDR1 MRHNA, CDR2 SNTAGT. V lost 1 base, J lost 0 bases, and 16 bases stayed unmatched. This CDR3 is built from 20 residues. CDR3 nucleotides: TGTGCCAGCAGTGACTTAGGGCTAGCGGGACGCCTGTCAAGCTCCTACGAGCAGTACTTC. This sequence encodes CASSDLGLAGRLSSSYEQYF.

This clonotype turned up a few times. The V gene is TRBV27, the J gene TRBJ2-5; D call uncertain. The CDR3 is 14 amino acids. The germline gives CDR1 MNHEY, CDR2 SMNVEV (reference sequence). The ends were cut back, 6 bases at V and 5 bases at J, with 16 bases in the middle. The CDR3 spells CASSRTAVGETQYF. Written as DNA, the CDR3 is TGTGCCAGCAGCCGTACAGCCGTCGGCGAGACCCAGTACTTC.

This clonotype was seen many times. The chain has TRBV2 and TRBJ2-7; D is ambiguous. Trimming stripped 4 bases from V and 5 bases from J, with 9 bases between. This CDR3 region has 12 residues. Germline V gene lookup returns CDR1 SNHLY and CDR2 FYNNEI. CDR3 in amino acids: CASSVSGNEQYF. The CDR3 nucleotides are TGTGCCAGCAGTGTCTCAGGAAACGAGCAGTACTTC.

This clonotype was detected only a few times. The gene calls are TRBV20-1 and TRBJ2-7, with TRBD1 matching over 7 bases. V trimming: 5 bases; J trimming: 1 base; junction bases outside the gene matches: 5. Germline assignment: CDR1 DFQATT and CDR2 SNEGSKA (reference sequence). The CDR3 sequence is 13 residues long. The CDR3: CSAQTGFSYEQYF. In nucleotides, the CDR3 is TGCAGTGCTCAGACAGGGTTTTCCTACGAGCAGTACTTC.